Listed here are 3 T cell receptor beta chains from one sample, sequenced in a study of cytomegalovirus exposure and HLA in healthy donors. Primers included in the PCR were 60 Vbeta and 13 Jbeta primers. The repertoire was sequenced with immunoSEQ multiplex PCR; TCRdb's copy has only in-frame clones and lacks some. Its listing shows just over 80,000 clones. Sequencing input: PBMCs. Receptor source: a woman aged 25 to 39 in good health and CMV-seronegative.

The chain recombines TRBV7-9 with TRBJ1-1; D gene unclear. The CDR3 length is 15 residues. Germline V gives CDR1 SEHNR, CDR2 FQNEAQ (reference sequence). The V gene lost 4 bases and the J gene lost 1 base, with 13 bases spanning the gap. The CDR3 nucleotides are TGTGCCAGCAGCTCCCCCTCGGGTACGAACACTGAAGCTTTCTTT. It translates to CASSSPSGTNTEAFF.

The chain recombines TRBV7-2 with TRBJ2-1; 10 bases fit TRBD1. The V and J ends lost 6 bases and 5 bases, in that order; junction bases with no gene match: 7. Germline CDR1 reads SGHTA; CDR2 reads FQGNSA. The CDR3 spans 15 residues. The CDR3 DNA reads TGTGCCAGCAGAGGGTGGACAGGGGGAAACAATGAGCAGTTCTTC. Its protein is CASRGWTGGNNEQFF.

The rearrangement links TRBV9 to TRBJ2-3; no clear D. Germline CDR1 is SGDLS and CDR2 is YYNGEE. Deletions cut 0 bases from V and 1 base from J, with 9 bases between. The CDR3 length is 15 residues. The CDR3 sequence: CASSVGGIRTDTQYF. The DNA for the CDR3 is TGTGCCAGCAGCGTAGGCGGAATCCGCACAGATACGCAGTATTTT.